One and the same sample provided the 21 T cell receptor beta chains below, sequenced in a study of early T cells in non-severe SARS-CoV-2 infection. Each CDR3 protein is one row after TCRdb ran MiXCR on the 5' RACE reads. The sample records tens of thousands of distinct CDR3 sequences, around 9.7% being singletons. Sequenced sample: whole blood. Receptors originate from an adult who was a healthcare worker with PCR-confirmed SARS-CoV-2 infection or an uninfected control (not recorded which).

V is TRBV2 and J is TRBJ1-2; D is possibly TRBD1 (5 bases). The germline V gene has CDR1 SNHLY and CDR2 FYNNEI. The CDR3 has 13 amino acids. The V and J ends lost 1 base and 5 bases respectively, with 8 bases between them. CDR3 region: CASSEEGVYGYTF. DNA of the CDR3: TGTGCCAGCAGTGAAGAAGGGGTTTATGGCTACACCTTC.

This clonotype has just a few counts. CDR3 sequence (DNA): TGCAGCGTTGGTTCAGGGGGCAACTCTGGGGCCAACGTCCTGACTTTC. It yields the protein CSVGSGGNSGANVLTF. The chain couples TRBV29-1 to TRBJ2-6; 8 bases line up with TRBD1. CDR3 length: 16 amino acids. The trim removed 4 bases at V and 0 bases at J, leaving 5 bases unmatched. CDR1 is SQVTM, CDR2 ANQGSEA, per germline. Using reference TRBV29-1 and TRBJ2-6 for the parts outside the CDR3, the full variable domain is SAVISQKPSRDICQRGTSLTIQCQVDSQVTMMFWYRQQPGQSLTLIATANQGSEATYESGFVIDKFPISRPNLTFSTLTVSNMSPEDSSIYLCSVGSGGNSGANVLTFGAGSRLTVL.

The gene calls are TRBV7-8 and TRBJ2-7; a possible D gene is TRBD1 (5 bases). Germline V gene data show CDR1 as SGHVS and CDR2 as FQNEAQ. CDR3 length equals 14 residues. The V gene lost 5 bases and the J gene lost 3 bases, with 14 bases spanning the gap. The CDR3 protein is CASSPQRGGYEQYF. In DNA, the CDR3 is TGTGCCAGCAGCCCTCAAAGGGGCGGCTACGAGCAGTACTTC.

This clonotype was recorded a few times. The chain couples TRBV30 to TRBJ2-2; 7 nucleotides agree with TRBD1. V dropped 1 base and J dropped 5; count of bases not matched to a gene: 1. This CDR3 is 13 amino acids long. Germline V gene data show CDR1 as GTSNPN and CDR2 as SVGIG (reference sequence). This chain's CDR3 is CAWSEQGTGELFF. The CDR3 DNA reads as TGTGCCTGGAGTGAACAGGGGACCGGGGAGCTGTTTTTT. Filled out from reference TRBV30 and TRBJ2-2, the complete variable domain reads SQTIHQWPATLVQPVGSPLSLECTVEGTSNPNLYWYRQAAGRGLQLLFYSVGIGQISSEVPQNLSASRPQDRQFILSSKKLLLSDSGFYLCAWSEQGTGELFFGEGSRLTVL.

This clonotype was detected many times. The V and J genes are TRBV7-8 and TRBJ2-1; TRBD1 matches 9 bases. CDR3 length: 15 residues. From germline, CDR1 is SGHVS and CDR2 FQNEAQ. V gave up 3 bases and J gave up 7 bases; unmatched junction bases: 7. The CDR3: CASSFYRGLRNEQFF. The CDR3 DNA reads TGTGCCAGCAGCTTTTACAGGGGGCTACGGAATGAGCAGTTCTTC. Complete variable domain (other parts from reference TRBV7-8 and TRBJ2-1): GAGVSQSPRYKVAKRGQDVALRCDPISGHVSLFWYQQALGQGPEFLTYFQNEAQLDKSGLPSDRFFAERPEGSVSTLKIQRTQQEDSAVYLCASSFYRGLRNEQFFGPGTRLTVL.

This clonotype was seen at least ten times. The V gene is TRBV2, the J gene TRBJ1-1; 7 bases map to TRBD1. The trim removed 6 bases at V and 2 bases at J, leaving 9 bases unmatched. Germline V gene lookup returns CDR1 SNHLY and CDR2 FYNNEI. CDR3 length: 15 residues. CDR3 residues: CASRAQTGYNTEAFF. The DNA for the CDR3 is TGTGCCAGCAGAGCCCAGACAGGGTATAACACTGAAGCTTTCTTT. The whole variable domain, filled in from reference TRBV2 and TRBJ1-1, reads EPEVTQTPSHQVTQMGQEVILRCVPISNHLYFYWYRQILGQKVEFLVSFYNNEISEKSEIFDDQFSVERPDGSNFTLKIRSTKLEDSAMYFCASRAQTGYNTEAFFGQGTRLTVV.

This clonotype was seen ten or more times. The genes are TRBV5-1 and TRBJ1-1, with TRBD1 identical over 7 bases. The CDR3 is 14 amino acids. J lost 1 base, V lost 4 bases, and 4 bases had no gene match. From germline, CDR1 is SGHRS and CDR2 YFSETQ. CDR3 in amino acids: CASSGDSRNTEAFF. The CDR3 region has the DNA TGCGCCAGCAGCGGGGACAGCAGGAACACTGAAGCTTTCTTT.

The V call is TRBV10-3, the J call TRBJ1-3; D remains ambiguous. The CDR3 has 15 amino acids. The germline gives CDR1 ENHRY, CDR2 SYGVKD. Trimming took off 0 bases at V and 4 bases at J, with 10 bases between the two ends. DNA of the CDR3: TGTGCCATCAGTGAGTCCCCTGGCTCGGGAAACACCATATATTTT. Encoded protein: CAISESPGSGNTIYF.

The CDR3 sequence is CASSLAGQGAAFF. CDR3 coding DNA: TGTGCCAGCAGCTTGGCGGGACAGGGGGCAGCTTTCTTT. The V and J genes are TRBV5-5 and TRBJ1-1; the match to TRBD1 covers 12 bases. After removal of 0 bases from V and 10 bases from J, the junction contained 1 base not matched to a gene. Germline CDR1 is SGHKS and CDR2 is YYEKEE (reference sequence). The CDR3 has 13 amino acids.

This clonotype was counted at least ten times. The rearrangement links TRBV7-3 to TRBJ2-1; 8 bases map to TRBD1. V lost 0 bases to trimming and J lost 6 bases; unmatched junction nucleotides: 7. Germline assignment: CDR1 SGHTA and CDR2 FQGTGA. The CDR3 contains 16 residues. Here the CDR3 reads CASSLTGGQGSNEQFF. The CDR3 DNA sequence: TGTGCCAGCAGCTTAACTGGAGGACAGGGATCCAATGAGCAGTTCTTC.

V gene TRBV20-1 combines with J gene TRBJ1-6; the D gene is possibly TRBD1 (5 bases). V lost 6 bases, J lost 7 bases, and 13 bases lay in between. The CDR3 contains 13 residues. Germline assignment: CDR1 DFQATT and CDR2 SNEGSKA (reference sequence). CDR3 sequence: CSARRQGNSPLHF. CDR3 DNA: TGCAGTGCGAGGAGGCAGGGAAATTCACCCCTCCACTTT.

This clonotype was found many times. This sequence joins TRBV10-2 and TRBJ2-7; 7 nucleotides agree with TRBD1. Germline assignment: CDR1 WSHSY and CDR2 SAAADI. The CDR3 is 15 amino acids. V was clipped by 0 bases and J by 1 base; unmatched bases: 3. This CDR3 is CASSESQGVSYEQYF. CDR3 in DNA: TGCGCCAGCAGTGAGTCCCAGGGGGTTTCCTACGAGCAGTACTTC.

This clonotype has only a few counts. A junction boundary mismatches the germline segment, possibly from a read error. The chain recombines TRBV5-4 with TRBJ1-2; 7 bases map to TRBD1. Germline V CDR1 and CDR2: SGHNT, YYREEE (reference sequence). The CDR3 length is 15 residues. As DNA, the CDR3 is TGTGCCAGCAGCTTGGGCCCGGGACAGAACTATGGCTACGCCTTC. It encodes CASSLGPGQNYGYAF.

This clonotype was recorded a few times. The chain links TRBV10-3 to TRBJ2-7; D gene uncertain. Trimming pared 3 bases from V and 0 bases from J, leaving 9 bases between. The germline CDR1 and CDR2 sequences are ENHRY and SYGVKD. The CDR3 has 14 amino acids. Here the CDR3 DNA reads TGTGCCATCAGTGACTTTGTAGACTCCTACGAGCAGTACTTC. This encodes CAISDFVDSYEQYF.

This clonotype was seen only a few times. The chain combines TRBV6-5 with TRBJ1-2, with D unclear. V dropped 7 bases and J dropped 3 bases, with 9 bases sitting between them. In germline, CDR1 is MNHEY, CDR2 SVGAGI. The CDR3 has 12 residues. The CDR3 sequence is CASTAGDYGYTF. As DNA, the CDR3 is TGTGCCAGCACCGCAGGAGACTATGGCTACACCTTC.

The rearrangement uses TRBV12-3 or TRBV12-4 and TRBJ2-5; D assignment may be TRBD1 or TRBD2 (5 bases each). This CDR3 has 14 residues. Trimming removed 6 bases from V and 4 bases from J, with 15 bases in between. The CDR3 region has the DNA TGTGCCAGCAGCCAGCCGGGGCCGTTAGAGACCCAGTACTTC. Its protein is CASSQPGPLETQYF.

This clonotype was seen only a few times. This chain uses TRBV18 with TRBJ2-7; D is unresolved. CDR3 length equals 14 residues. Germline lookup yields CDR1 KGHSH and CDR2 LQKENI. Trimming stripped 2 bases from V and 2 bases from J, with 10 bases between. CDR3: CASSPGIETYEQYF. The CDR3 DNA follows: TGTGCCAGCTCACCAGGGATAGAAACCTACGAGCAGTACTTC.

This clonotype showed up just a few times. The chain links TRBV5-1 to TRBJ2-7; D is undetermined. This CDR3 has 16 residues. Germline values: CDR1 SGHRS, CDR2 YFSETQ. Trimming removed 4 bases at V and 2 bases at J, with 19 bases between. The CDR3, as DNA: TGCGCCAGCAGCGACAAAAGGGTGGGCAGGACCTACGAGCAGTACTTC. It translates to CASSDKRVGRTYEQYF.

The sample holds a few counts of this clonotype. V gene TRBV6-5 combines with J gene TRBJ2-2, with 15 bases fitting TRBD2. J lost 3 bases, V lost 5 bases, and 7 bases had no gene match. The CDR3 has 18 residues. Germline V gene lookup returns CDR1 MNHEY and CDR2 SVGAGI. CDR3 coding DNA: TGTGCCAGCAGTACAGGACTAGCGGGGGGGCCCGACACCGGGGAGCTGTTTTTT. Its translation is CASSTGLAGGPDTGELFF.

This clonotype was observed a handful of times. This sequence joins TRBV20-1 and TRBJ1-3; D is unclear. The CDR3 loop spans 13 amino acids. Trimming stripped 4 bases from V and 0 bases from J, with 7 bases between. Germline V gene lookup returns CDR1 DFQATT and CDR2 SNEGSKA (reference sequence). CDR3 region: CSATEDSGNTIYF. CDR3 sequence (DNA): TGCAGTGCTACCGAGGACTCTGGAAACACCATATATTTT.

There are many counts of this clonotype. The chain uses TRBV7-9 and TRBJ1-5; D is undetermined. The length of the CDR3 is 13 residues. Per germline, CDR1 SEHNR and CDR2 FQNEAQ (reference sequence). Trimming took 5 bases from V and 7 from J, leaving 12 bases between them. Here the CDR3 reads CASSDQEGQPQHF. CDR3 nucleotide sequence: TGTGCCAGCAGCGACCAAGAGGGACAGCCCCAGCATTTT.